This T cell receptor beta chain was documented in a study of vaccination and CD4 T cells after COVID-19. The V and J ends lost 4 bases and 4 bases, in that order; junction bases with no gene match: 7. In germline, CDR1 is LGHDT, CDR2 YNNKEL (reference sequence). The CDR3 spans 14 residues. The Oncomine TCR Beta short-read assay sequenced DNA from cultured CD4+ T cells. TCRdb redid the calling of the PCR reads with MiXCR, one entry per CDR3 protein. The sample lists roughly 4,000 distinct CDR3 sequences, around 19% occurring once. Regarding treatment: 10-day PBMC culture with coronavirus spike peptide pools or control peptides (ViraFEST assay). As for this clonotype: No antigen is known for it.

The specimen sequenced was CD4+ T cells from blood, cultured in vitro. The rearrangement joins TRBV3-1 to TRBJ2-7, with TRBD1 matching 7 bases. The sequence was obtained from a human donor who had recovered from COVID-19. This CDR3 is CASSPQGQFYEQYF. DNA of the CDR3: TGTGCCAGCAGCCCCCAGGGACAGTTTTACGAGCAGTACTTC.